Each of the 21 T cell receptor beta chains below was sequenced from the same sample in a study of CD8 T cells in Susac syndrome. Roughly 0.45 to 1 ug RNA was reverse transcribed with random hexamers. Each CDR3 protein is one row after TCRdb ran MiXCR on the immunoSEQ multiplex PCR reads. The table has more than 150,000 distinct CDR3 sequences, 95% to 96% seen once. Input material: CD4+ T cells from PBMCs. The origin of the receptors is a human donor with Susac syndrome.

The chain is built from TRBV7-8 and TRBJ1-1; no definite D call. V gave up 7 bases and J gave up 2 bases, with 5 bases separating them. The CDR3 covers 11 residues. The germline V gene has CDR1 SGHVS and CDR2 FQNEAQ. In DNA, the CDR3 is TGTGCCAGCACCTACAACACTGAAGCTTTCTTT. Residues: CASTYNTEAFF.

This chain uses TRBV4-3 with TRBJ2-1, with TRBD1 matching over 7 bases. The J segment lost 5 bases and the V segment lost 2 bases, leaving 9 bases of the junction unmatched. This CDR3 comprises 16 residues. Germline CDR1 is LGHNA and CDR2 is YSLEER. DNA for the CDR3: TGCGCCAGCAGCCAACCAGCCGGGACAGTGAACAATGAGCAGTTCTTC. It yields the protein CASSQPAGTVNNEQFF.

The V gene is TRBV2, the J gene TRBJ2-1; 10 positions agree with TRBD1. The CDR3 sequence is 15 residues long. CDR1 is SNHLY and CDR2 is FYNNEI in the germline V gene. After removal of 6 bases from V and 4 bases from J, the junction contained 6 bases not matched to a gene. The CDR3 reads CASRGQGKGYNEQFF. The CDR3 bases are TGTGCCAGCAGGGGACAGGGGAAGGGGTACAATGAGCAGTTCTTC.

The rearrangement joins TRBV4-2 to TRBJ1-1; TRBD1 matches at 7 bases. This CDR3 is built from 17 residues. Per germline, CDR1 LGHNA and CDR2 YNFKEQ. V was pared by 4 bases and J by 3 bases, with 14 bases of the junction left unmatched. The CDR3 DNA reads TGTGCCAGCAGCCCCGAGGGGCGAAGCAGGGGGGACACTGAAGCTTTCTTT. This translates into CASSPEGRSRGDTEAFF.

V gene TRBV6-5 combines with J gene TRBJ2-7, with D maybe TRBD2 (5 bases). V gave up 2 bases and J gave up 2 bases, with 13 bases separating them. Germline CDR1 is MNHEY and CDR2 is SVGAGI. The CDR3 is 15 residues long. CDR3 sequence reads: CASSYARDQTYEQYF. The CDR3 bases are TGTGCCAGCAGTTACGCGAGGGATCAAACCTACGAGCAGTACTTC.

This chain connects TRBV28 to TRBJ2-7; TRBD2 matches at 7 bases. Germline V gene data show CDR1 as MDHEN and CDR2 as SYDVKM. The trim removed 5 bases at V and 2 bases at J, leaving 9 bases unmatched. The CDR3 totals 15 residues. CDR3 nucleotides: TGTGCCAGCAGTCTCTCTGGGGCGGGAGCCTACGAGCAGTACTTC. Its translation: CASSLSGAGAYEQYF.

The rearrangement links TRBV29-1 to TRBJ1-1; possibly TRBD1 for D (5 bases). Germline-derived CDR1 and CDR2 are SQVTM and ANQGSEA. Trimming took 5 bases from V and 6 from J, leaving 13 bases between them. The CDR3 is 12 residues long. The DNA for the CDR3 is TGCAGCGTTAATAGGGGAGGGCCTGAAGCTTTCTTT. Encoded protein: CSVNRGGPEAFF.

The rearrangement uses TRBV24-1 and TRBJ2-1; 7 bases align to TRBD2. Germline V CDR1 and CDR2: KGHDR, SFDVKD. The CDR3 runs to 13 residues. The V gene end was trimmed by 7 bases and the J gene end by 7 bases; junction bases not matched to a gene: 6. CDR3 nucleotides: TGTGCCACCAGAGGGGACTACCCGAATGAGCAGTTCTTC. This codes for CATRGDYPNEQFF.

The J gene is TRBJ1-1, the V gene TRBV29-1, with no clear D. V gave up 4 bases and J gave up 6 bases, with 6 bases separating them. CDR3 length: 10 residues. Germline loops: CDR1 SQVTM, CDR2 ANQGSEA. Written as DNA, the CDR3 is TGCAGCGTTGCCGCCTCTGAAGCTTTCTTT. Translated, it gives CSVAASEAFF.

The chain recombines TRBV20-1 with TRBJ1-1, with no clear D. The CDR3 totals 16 residues. CDR1 and CDR2 from the germline V gene are DFQATT and SNEGSKA (reference sequence). Trimming stripped 0 bases from V and 4 bases from J, with 18 bases between. CDR3 amino acids: CSARDDLKWESTEAFF. The CDR3 bases are TGCAGTGCTAGAGACGACTTGAAGTGGGAGAGCACTGAAGCTTTCTTT.

V is TRBV20-1 and J is TRBJ2-1; 10 positions agree with TRBD2. CDR1 is DFQATT, CDR2 SNEGSKA, per germline (reference sequence). The CDR3 has 16 residues. V was pared by 0 bases and J by 7 bases, with 9 bases of the junction left unmatched. The CDR3 coding sequence is TGCAGTGCTAGAGATGGGCTAGCGGGGGCCCTAAATGAGCAGTTCTTC. Translated, it gives CSARDGLAGALNEQFF.

This clonotype was seen more than once but under ten times. This rearrangement joins TRBV20-1 to TRBJ2-7; D not certain. The V and J ends lost 0 bases and 2 bases respectively, with 11 bases between them. The CDR3 sequence is 14 residues long. Germline CDR1 DFQATT, CDR2 SNEGSKA (reference sequence). In nucleotides, the CDR3 is TGCAGTGCTAGAGATCTTGCTAGAACCTACGAGCAGTACGTC. Translated: CSARDLARTYEQYV.

This clonotype was seen just once. The CDR3 sequence is CASSLGLAGINEQFF. Written as DNA, the CDR3 is TGTGCCAGCAGCCTAGGACTAGCTGGGATAAATGAGCAGTTCTTC. V gene TRBV5-4 combines with J gene TRBJ2-1; 8 nucleotides line up with TRBD2. V shed 4 bases and J 7 bases; nucleotides not matched to a gene: 10. CDR3 length equals 15 residues. CDR1 is SGHNT, CDR2 YYREEE, per germline (reference sequence).

The chain couples TRBV6-5 to TRBJ1-5; D remains unclear. The CDR3 has 14 amino acids. CDR1 is MNHEY, CDR2 SVGAGI, per germline. The V gene lost 5 bases and the J gene lost 6 bases, with 14 bases spanning the gap. The CDR3 bases are TGTGCCAGCAGTCAACAATCGCCTAGTCAGCCCCAGCATTTT. Protein product: CASSQQSPSQPQHF.

The V gene is TRBV29-1, the J gene TRBJ1-5; 9 bases match TRBD1. After removal of 4 bases from V and 5 bases from J, the junction contained 3 bases not matched to a gene. Germline-derived CDR1 and CDR2 are SQVTM and ANQGSEA. This CDR3 contains 13 residues. This chain's CDR3 is CSVATGGDQPQHF. CDR3 coding DNA: TGCAGCGTTGCGACAGGGGGTGATCAGCCCCAGCATTTT.

J is TRBJ2-5 and V is TRBV11-2, with 8 bases aligning to TRBD1. Germline-derived CDR1 and CDR2 are SGHAT and FQNNGV. This CDR3 is 17 amino acids long. Trimming took 1 base from V and 4 from J; bases not matched to a gene: 11. In nucleotides, the CDR3 is TGTGCCAGCAGCTTAGGTAGCGTCAGGGGGCCGTCAGAGACCCAGTACTTC. Amino acids: CASSLGSVRGPSETQYF. The whole variable domain, filled in from reference TRBV11-2 and TRBJ2-5, reads EAGVAQSPRYKIIEKRQSVAFWCNPISGHATLYWYQQILGQGPKLLIQFQNNGVVDDSQLPKDRFSAERLKGVDSTLKIQPAKLEDSAVYLCASSLGSVRGPSETQYFGPGTRLLVL.

The chain has TRBV15 and TRBJ2-7; 8 bases line up with TRBD1. Germline CDR1 and CDR2: LNHNV and YYDKDF (reference sequence). CDR3 size: 16 residues. Trimming cost V 0 bases and J 0 bases; bases outside gene matches: 4. The CDR3 DNA reads TGTGCCACCAGCAGAGATGGACAGGGCCACTCCTACGAGCAGTACTTC. Its protein is CATSRDGQGHSYEQYF.

About this clonotype: One end of the junction does not line up with germline, which may come from a read error. The V gene is TRBV7-7, the J gene TRBJ2-7; D may be TRBD2 (5 bases). Germline V lookup: CDR1 SSHAT, CDR2 FNYEAQ (reference sequence). The CDR3 spans 15 residues. CDR3 sequence reads: CASSLAEGRSYEQYF. The CDR3 DNA sequence: TGTGCTAGCAGCTTGGCTGAGGGCCGATCCTACGAGCAGTACTTC.

The CDR3 region is CASFFSGREDEQFF. As DNA, the CDR3 is TGTGCCAGCTTCTTTAGCGGGAGGGAGGATGAGCAGTTCTTC. This rearrangement joins TRBV28 to TRBJ2-1, with 11 bases identical to TRBD2. CDR3 length equals 14 residues. After removal of 8 bases from V and 8 bases from J, the junction contained 8 bases not matched to a gene. Germline CDR1 reads MDHEN; CDR2 reads SYDVKM.

CDR3 DNA sequence: TGTGCCAGCAGCGTAGAGGTAGGGCGCTATGGCTACACCTTC. Translating it yields CASSVEVGRYGYTF. V gene TRBV9 combines with J gene TRBJ1-2; D is unresolved. The V gene lost 0 bases and the J gene lost 4 bases, with 10 bases spanning the gap. Germline lookup yields CDR1 SGDLS and CDR2 YYNGEE. The CDR3 loop spans 14 amino acids.

This clonotype was seen a handful of times. This sequence joins TRBV24-1 and TRBJ2-1; D gene uncertain. The CDR3 sequence is 12 residues long. V was trimmed by 3 bases and J by 8 bases, leaving 7 bases between them. Germline CDR1 KGHDR, CDR2 SFDVKD. CDR3 in DNA: TGTGCCACCAGTGATCCTGGCCATGAGCAGTTCTTC. Its protein product is CATSDPGHEQFF.